One sample yielded the 20 T cell receptor beta chains listed below, sequenced in a study of shared clonotypes between healthy human individuals. Clones were read by immunoSEQ multiplex PCR, and TCRdb kept only the in-frame ones, dropping some. The table records roughly 2.4 million clones, more than 90% of them present only once. The sample consisted of naive CD4+ T cells sorted from blood. Subset in this sample: CD45RA+ positively selected. All receptors derive from a man aged 18 to 29 in good health.

V usage is TRBV28 and J usage is TRBJ2-2, with D perhaps TRBD1 or TRBD2 (5 bases each). From germline, CDR1 is MDHEN and CDR2 SYDVKM. Between the trimmed V and J ends, which lost 10 bases and 5 bases, there was a span of 8 bases. CDR3 length: 11 residues. The CDR3 DNA is TGTGCCAACGAGGGGACCGGGGAGCTGTTTTTT. It yields the protein CANEGTGELFF. The full variable domain, with the rest looked up from reference TRBV28 and TRBJ2-2, is DVKVTQSSRYLVKRTGEKVFLECVQDMDHENMFWYRQDPGLGLRLIYFSYDVKMKEKGDIPEGYSVSREKKERFSLILESASTNQTSMYLCANEGTGELFFGEGSRLTVL.

The genes are TRBV15 and TRBJ2-7; D is perhaps TRBD2 (7 bases). Germline lookup yields CDR1 LNHNV and CDR2 YYDKDF (reference sequence). The CDR3 consists of 16 residues. Trimming shortened V by 0 bases and J by 6 bases, and 18 bases separated the two germline ends. The CDR3 bases are TGTGCCACCAGCAGAGATCGGGGGGCAGGGTCGGTCGAGCAGTACTTC. Translated: CATSRDRGAGSVEQYF.

Worth noting for this clone: The sample contains more than one DNA sequence encoding this CDR3. The CDR3 protein is CASSESGGYGYTF. The CDR3 nucleotides read TGTGCCAGCAGTGAAAGTGGTGGCTATGGCTACACCTTC. V and J are TRBV6-1 and TRBJ1-2; no firm D call. Germline values: CDR1 MNHNS, CDR2 SASEGT. This CDR3 region has 13 residues. The ends were cut back, 2 bases at V and 4 bases at J, with 8 bases in the middle.

This chain joins TRBV7-2 and TRBJ1-5; 11 bases are shared with TRBD1. CDR1 is SGHTA and CDR2 is FQGNSA in the germline V gene. This CDR3 is 14 amino acids long. J gave up 7 bases and V 7 bases, and 6 bases lay outside the gene matches. This chain's CDR3 is CASNGQGADQPQHF. CDR3 coding DNA: TGTGCCAGCAACGGACAGGGGGCAGACCAGCCCCAGCATTTT.

Concerning this clone: Within the sample, other DNA sequences also encode this same CDR3. V is TRBV6-5 and J is TRBJ1-1, with D tentatively TRBD1 (5 bases). The CDR3 is 14 amino acids. The V gene's germline CDR1 is MNHEY and CDR2 SVGAGI. Between the trimmed V and J ends, which lost 5 bases and 1 base, there was a span of 11 bases. For the CDR3, the DNA is TGTGCCAGCAGTCGGGGGGGTGGGAACACTGAAGCTTTCTTT. This codes for CASSRGGGNTEAFF.

This chain uses TRBV7-9 with TRBJ2-4; possible D gene TRBD1, 6 bases. The germline V and J ends were trimmed by 4 bases and 6 bases, with 13 bases remaining between them. CDR1 is SEHNR and CDR2 is FQNEAQ in the germline V gene (reference sequence). There are 14 residues in the CDR3. The DNA for the CDR3 is TGTGCCAGCAGCTCCCTCACAGGGACAAACATTCAGTACTTC. This sequence encodes CASSSLTGTNIQYF.

The chain couples TRBV6-1 to TRBJ1-4; no reliable D call. The CDR3 length is 13 residues. Germline loops: CDR1 MNHNS, CDR2 SASEGT. V was shortened by 1 base and J by 17 bases, with 17 bases between the two germline ends. CDR3 coding DNA: TGTGCCAGCAGTGAAGGGATTAGTAGTGTCTTTTTTTTT. It codes for CASSEGISSVFFF.

This rearrangement joins TRBV2 to TRBJ2-5; D not certain. This CDR3 is 18 amino acids long. The ends were cut back, 7 bases at V and 3 bases at J, with 27 bases in the middle. The germline V gene has CDR1 SNHLY and CDR2 FYNNEI. The CDR3 protein is CASKPPPALAASEETQYF. CDR3 DNA sequence: TGTGCCAGCAAACCCCCCCCTGCTCTGGCGGCTTCCGAAGAGACCCAGTACTTC.

V is TRBV27 and J is TRBJ2-7; 9 nucleotides agree with TRBD1. Germline CDR1 MNHEY, CDR2 SMNVEV (reference sequence). The CDR3 runs to 13 residues. V dropped 3 bases and J dropped 6; count of bases not matched to a gene: 3. The CDR3 DNA sequence: TGTGCCAGCAGTTTTCGGGACAGGGCCGAGCAGTACTTC. It yields the protein CASSFRDRAEQYF.

The chain combines TRBV5-1 with TRBJ1-3; D gene unclear. The CDR3 sequence is 14 residues long. V lost 0 bases to trimming and J lost 2 bases, with 6 bases between them. Germline CDR1 and CDR2: SGHRS and YFSETQ. CDR3 coding DNA: TGCGCCAGCAGCTTGGAATCCACTGGAAACACCATATATTTT. Translated: CASSLESTGNTIYF.

The rearrangement links TRBV30 to TRBJ2-3, with a weak D call TRBD2 (6 bases). Germline values: CDR1 GTSNPN, CDR2 SVGIG (reference sequence). This CDR3 comprises 16 residues. V was cut by 0 bases and J by 1 base, with 14 bases left in between. Here the CDR3 DNA reads TGTGCCTGGAGTGTATTGTTGGCTAGCGGCACAGATACGCAGTATTTT. It codes for CAWSVLLASGTDTQYF.

There are a few counts of this clone. This sequence joins TRBV10-3 and TRBJ1-1; a possible D gene is TRBD1 (5 bases). Trimming removed 10 bases from V and 1 base from J, with 13 bases in between. Germline V CDR1 and CDR2: ENHRY, SYGVKD. The CDR3 spans 13 residues. CDR3 DNA: TGTGCCACGTGGGGGAGGGGGAACACTGAAGCTTTCTTT. Encoded protein: CATWGRGNTEAFF.

The CDR3 loop is CASSLRHQETQYF. CDR3 coding DNA: TGTGCCAGCAGCTTACGGCACCAAGAGACCCAGTACTTC. The V gene is TRBV5-4, the J gene TRBJ2-5; D unresolved. This CDR3 comprises 13 residues. Trimming took off 2 bases at V and 0 bases at J, with 5 bases between the two ends. The germline CDR1 and CDR2 sequences are SGHNT and YYREEE (reference sequence). The entire variable domain, with the rest obtained from reference TRBV5-4 and TRBJ2-5, is as follows: ETGVTQSPTHLIKTRGQQVTLRCSSQSGHNTVSWYQQALGQGPQFIFQYYREEENGRGNFPPRFSGLQFPNYSSELNVNALELDDSALYLCASSLRHQETQYFGPGTRLLVL.

The chain links TRBV5-1 to TRBJ2-7; D unresolved. V shed 10 bases and J shed 5 bases, with 13 bases lying between them. Germline lookup yields CDR1 SGHRS and CDR2 YFSETQ. The CDR3 is 11 residues long. The CDR3 here is CARSRSDEQYF. The DNA for the CDR3 is TGCGCCCGTAGTCGAAGCGACGAGCAGTACTTC.

With regard to this clone: One junction end does not reproduce the germline sequence, and a read error may be involved. The chain links TRBV6-1 to TRBJ2-7; TRBD2 is a possible D gene (6 bases). This CDR3 comprises 9 residues. Looked up from germline, CDR1 is MNHNS and CDR2 is SASEGT. The CDR3 reads CASGGGMRF. The CDR3 nucleotides read TGTGCCAGCGGGGGAGGTATGAGATTC.

The chain has TRBV18 and TRBJ2-2, with 13 positions matching TRBD2. The CDR3 contains 15 residues. In germline, CDR1 is KGHSH, CDR2 LQKENI. The junction had 2 bases not matched to a gene; V was cut back by 4 bases and J by 6 bases. The CDR3 DNA reads as TGTGCCAGCTCACGAGGGACTAGCGGGGCCGGGGAGCTGTTTTTT. This encodes CASSRGTSGAGELFF.

The chain employs TRBV7-2 and TRBJ2-3; 8 bases agree with TRBD1. V dropped 1 base and J dropped 5; count of bases not matched to a gene: 8. The CDR3 sequence is 16 residues long. CDR1 and CDR2 from the germline V gene are SGHTA and FQGNSA. The CDR3 region is CASSLEGRGLVDTQYF. In nucleotides, the CDR3 is TGTGCCAGCAGCTTAGAGGGCAGGGGGCTCGTAGATACGCAGTATTTT.

CDR3 DNA sequence: TGTGCCAGCAGTGAACCCCCGGGTTTGGGCTATGGCTACACCTTC. It is translated as CASSEPPGLGYGYTF. The chain combines TRBV2 with TRBJ1-2; D remains ambiguous. Per the germline V gene, CDR1 is SNHLY and CDR2 is FYNNEI. V gave up 2 bases and J gave up 4 bases, with 14 bases separating them. The CDR3 length is 15 residues.

CDR3 sequence reads: CAISESEKPGFEQYF. The CDR3 nucleotides are TGTGCCATCAGTGAGTCTGAGAAACCAGGGTTCGAGCAGTACTTC. V gene TRBV10-3 combines with J gene TRBJ2-7; D is possibly TRBD1 (5 bases). Germline V gene data show CDR1 as ENHRY and CDR2 as SYGVKD. Trimming took off 0 bases at V and 6 bases at J, with 15 bases between the two ends. This CDR3 is built from 15 residues.

Worth noting for this clone: At the DNA level, this CDR3 is encoded by other sequences in the same sample as well. This chain's CDR3 is CASSVAPLAAQETQYF. The CDR3 coding sequence is TGTGCCAGCAGCGTAGCTCCCCTAGCAGCCCAAGAGACCCAGTACTTC. The chain carries TRBV9 and TRBJ2-5; weak D call: TRBD2 (5 bases). V was cut by 0 bases and J by 1 base, with 13 bases left in between. There are 16 residues in the CDR3. Germline-derived CDR1 and CDR2 are SGDLS and YYNGEE.